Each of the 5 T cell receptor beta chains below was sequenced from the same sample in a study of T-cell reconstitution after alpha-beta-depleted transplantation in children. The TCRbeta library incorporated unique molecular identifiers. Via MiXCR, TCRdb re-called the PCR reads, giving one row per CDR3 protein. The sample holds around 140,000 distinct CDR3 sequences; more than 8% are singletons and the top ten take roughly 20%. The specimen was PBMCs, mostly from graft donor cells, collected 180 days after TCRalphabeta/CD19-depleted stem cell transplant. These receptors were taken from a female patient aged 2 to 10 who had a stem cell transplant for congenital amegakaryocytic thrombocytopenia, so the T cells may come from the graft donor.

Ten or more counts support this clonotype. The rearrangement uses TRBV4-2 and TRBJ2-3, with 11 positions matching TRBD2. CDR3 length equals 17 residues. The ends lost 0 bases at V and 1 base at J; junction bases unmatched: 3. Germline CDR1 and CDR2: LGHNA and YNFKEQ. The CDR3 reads CASSQDLLAGGTDTQYF. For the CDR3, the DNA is TGTGCCAGCAGCCAAGATTTACTAGCGGGAGGCACAGATACGCAGTATTTT.

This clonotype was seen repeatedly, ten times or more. The CDR3 DNA is TGCGCCAGCAGCTTGGCCAGGGTGGGGGACTATGGCTACACCTTC. Protein product: CASSLARVGDYGYTF. The chain is built from TRBV5-1 and TRBJ1-2; a possible D gene is TRBD1 (5 bases). The CDR3 totals 15 residues. The germline V and J ends were trimmed by 0 bases and 3 bases, with 12 bases remaining between them. Germline lookup yields CDR1 SGHRS and CDR2 YFSETQ.

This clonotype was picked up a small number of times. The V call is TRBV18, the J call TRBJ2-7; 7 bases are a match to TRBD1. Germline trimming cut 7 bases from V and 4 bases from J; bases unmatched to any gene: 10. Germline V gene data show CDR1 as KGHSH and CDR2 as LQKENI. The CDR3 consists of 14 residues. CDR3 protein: CASCIRDRDYEQYF. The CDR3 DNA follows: TGTGCCAGCTGCATCCGGGACAGAGATTACGAGCAGTACTTC.

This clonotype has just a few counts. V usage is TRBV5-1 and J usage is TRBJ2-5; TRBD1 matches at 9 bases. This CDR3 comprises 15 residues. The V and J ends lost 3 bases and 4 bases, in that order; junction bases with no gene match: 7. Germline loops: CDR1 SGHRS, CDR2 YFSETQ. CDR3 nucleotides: TGCGCCAGCAGCTGGGGGACAGGGAGGAGAGAGACCCAGTACTTC. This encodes CASSWGTGRRETQYF.

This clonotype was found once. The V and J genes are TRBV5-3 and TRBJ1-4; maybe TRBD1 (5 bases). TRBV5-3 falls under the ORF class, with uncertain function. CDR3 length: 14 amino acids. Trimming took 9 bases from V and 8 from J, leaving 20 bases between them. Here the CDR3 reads CAMGPRPWDEKLFF. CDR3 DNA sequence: TGTGCCATGGGCCCGAGGCCGTGGGACGAAAAACTGTTTTTT.